One T cell receptor beta chain is described in this entry. The antigen is not known. CDR1 is MNHNY, CDR2 SVGAGI, per germline (reference sequence). Trimming took 6 bases from V and 7 from J, leaving 18 bases between them. The CDR3 extends over 14 amino acids. The sample belongs to a study of blood T cells in healthy people across ages. Study observations and caveats: Any conclusive comparison of naive versus antigen-experienced cells was prevented by using unsorted PBMCs.

Together with a sample-barcoded 5' primer, a J-beta primer mix was included in a second PCR lasting about 6 to 11 cycles. Each cDNA molecule was tagged by a template-switch adaptor with 12 random nucleotides. TCRdb itself ran the 5' RACE reads through MiXCR, one entry per CDR3 protein. The profile shows approximately 1,700,000 distinct CDR3 sequences, approximately 39% of them singletons. The clonotype was recovered from a human donor in good health. This chain connects TRBV6-6 to TRBJ1-2; D may be TRBD1 (5 bases). Sequenced material: blood. Written as DNA, the CDR3 is TGTGCCAGCAGGGACAAAGGGGAGTCGGCTGGCTACACCTTC. Translating it yields CASRDKGESAGYTF.